This TCR beta chain was captured in a study of blood T cell repertoires in COVID-19. With 0 bases removed from V and 1 base from J, the gap between germline ends came to 9 bases. This CDR3 comprises 16 residues. Germline loops: CDR1 SGHNT, CDR2 YENEEA. Profiled with immunoSEQ multiplex PCR; TCRdb holds only in-frame clones, not every one. The sample gives hundreds of thousands of clones, roughly 79% of which show up once; 7.5% is in the top ten. The TCR was taken from a woman of 80 years or more with COVID-19, enrolled during active disease. The chain is built from TRBV11-3 and TRBJ2-2; D is perhaps TRBD1 (5 bases). Source material: peripheral blood. CDR3 DNA sequence: TGTGCCAGCAGCTTAGAACCAGGGATGAACACCGGGGAGCTGTTTTTT. Protein product: CASSLEPGMNTGELFF.